The 19 T cell receptor beta chains presented below share a single source sample, sequenced in a study of shared clonotypes between healthy human individuals. Libraries were prepared by immunoSEQ multiplex PCR; TCRdb keeps only in-frame clonotypes and omits some of them. The repertoire holds about 980,000 clones, approximately 80% seen once, with roughly 1.5% in the top ten. Sequenced: memory CD4+ T cells sorted from blood. Subset here: CD45RA-negative fraction. These receptors were taken from a man between 18 and 29 years old in good health.

The chain carries TRBV4-1 and TRBJ1-6; no clear D gene. V was pared by 8 bases and J by 2 bases, with 10 bases between. The CDR3 covers 14 residues. The germline V gene encodes CDR1 MGHRA and CDR2 YSYEKL. Here the CDR3 DNA reads TGCGCCAGCGCAGAGATCCCCTATAATTCACCCCTCCACTTT. This translates into CASAEIPYNSPLHF.

V gene TRBV21-1 combines with J gene TRBJ1-6. TRBV21-1 is a pseudogene segment. This CDR3 contains 12 residues. The CDR3 bases are TGTGCCAGCAGAAGTCCGGATTCACCCCTCCACTTT. The encoded protein is CASRSPDSPLHF.

Notes on this clone: One end of the junction is discordant with germline, which a read error may explain. The V call is TRBV5-1, the J call TRBJ1-1; D is uncertain. Per germline, CDR1 SGHRS and CDR2 YFSETQ. The CDR3 length is 14 residues. The CDR3 nucleotides read TGTGCCAGCAGCTTGAGAGGGTGGAACACTGAAGCTTTCTTT. Residues: CASSLRGWNTEAFF.

CDR3 amino acids: CSVGPGGGTEAFF. The CDR3 DNA is TGCAGCGTTGGCCCAGGGGGGGGGACTGAAGCTTTCTTT. The chain links TRBV29-1 to TRBJ1-1; 7 bases match TRBD1. The V gene end was trimmed by 4 bases and the J gene end by 5 bases; junction bases not matched to a gene: 7. This CDR3 is built from 13 residues. Looked up from germline, CDR1 is SQVTM and CDR2 is ANQGSEA. Complete variable domain (other parts from reference TRBV29-1 and TRBJ1-1): SAVISQKPSRDICQRGTSLTIQCQVDSQVTMMFWYRQQPGQSLTLIATANQGSEATYESGFVIDKFPISRPNLTFSTLTVSNMSPEDSSIYLCSVGPGGGTEAFFGQGTRLTVV.

The chain recombines TRBV2 with TRBJ2-7; TRBD1 matches at 7 bases. The CDR3 has 14 amino acids. Germline lookup yields CDR1 SNHLY and CDR2 FYNNEI. The trim removed 6 bases at V and 0 bases at J, leaving 5 bases unmatched. CDR3 sequence (DNA): TGTGCCAGCAGAGGACAGGTGAGCTCCTACGAGCAGTACTTC. Protein: CASRGQVSSYEQYF.

This clone was recorded a few times. V and J are TRBV11-2 and TRBJ1-2; possibly TRBD1 for D (6 bases). V was shortened by 2 bases and J by 8 bases, with 15 bases between the two germline ends. The germline gives CDR1 SGHAT, CDR2 FQNNGV. This CDR3 contains 14 residues. This CDR3 reads CASSLQGLNWGYTF. Here the CDR3 DNA reads TGTGCCAGCAGCTTACAGGGGCTGAACTGGGGCTACACCTTC. The full variable domain, its missing parts supplied by reference TRBV11-2 and TRBJ1-2, is EAGVAQSPRYKIIEKRQSVAFWCNPISGHATLYWYQQILGQGPKLLIQFQNNGVVDDSQLPKDRFSAERLKGVDSTLKIQPAKLEDSAVYLCASSLQGLNWGYTFGSGTRLTVV.

The J gene is TRBJ2-1, the V gene TRBV18; D is uncertain. The germline V gene has CDR1 KGHSH and CDR2 LQKENI. The CDR3 spans 13 residues. Trimming cost V 4 bases and J 6 bases, with 10 bases left between them. CDR3 DNA: TGTGCCAGCTCACGAGGCACCGGCAATGAGCAGTTCTTC. Amino acids: CASSRGTGNEQFF.

V gene TRBV30 combines with J gene TRBJ1-6; tentatively, D is TRBD1 (5 bases). In germline, CDR1 is GTSNPN, CDR2 SVGIG (reference sequence). The germline V and J ends were trimmed by 2 bases and 10 bases, with 18 bases remaining between them. The CDR3 covers 15 residues. DNA for the CDR3: TGTGCCTGGAGTACCTCCTCCGACAGACGATCACCCCTCCACTTT. Translating gives CAWSTSSDRRSPLHF. The entire variable domain, with the rest obtained from reference TRBV30 and TRBJ1-6, is as follows: SQTIHQWPATLVQPVGSPLSLECTVEGTSNPNLYWYRQAAGRGLQLLFYSVGIGQISSEVPQNLSASRPQDRQFILSSKKLLLSDSGFYLCAWSTSSDRRSPLHFGNGTRLTVT.

This chain links TRBV4-2 with TRBJ2-3, with TRBD2 matching over 9 bases. CDR3 size: 17 residues. Per germline, CDR1 LGHNA and CDR2 YNFKEQ. V lost 0 bases, J lost 2 bases, and 6 bases stayed unmatched. CDR3 sequence reads: CASSQDTAGGPTDTQYF. The CDR3 DNA sequence: TGTGCCAGCAGCCAAGATACAGCGGGGGGACCCACAGATACGCAGTATTTT.

Concerning this clone: The same CDR3 can be traced to other DNA sequences in this sample. The CDR3 bases are TGTGCCATCAGTGGACAGGGCGGCACCGGGGAGCTGTTTTTT. Its translation: CAISGQGGTGELFF. The rearrangement joins TRBV10-3 to TRBJ2-2; 7 nucleotides match TRBD1. V lost 4 bases and J lost 4; bases outside the gene matches: 3. Germline assignment: CDR1 ENHRY and CDR2 SYGVKD. This CDR3 is 14 amino acids long.

J is TRBJ1-2 and V is TRBV5-4; 7 nucleotides match TRBD1. CDR3 length: 14 amino acids. Germline CDR1 and CDR2: SGHNT and YYREEE (reference sequence). The junction had 6 bases not matched to a gene; V was cut back by 2 bases and J by 5 bases. The CDR3 nucleotides are TGTGCCAGCAGCTTCGAAAACAGGGGTTATGGCTACACCTTC. Translating gives CASSFENRGYGYTF.

This clone was recorded once. The chain joins TRBV6-1 to TRBJ1-6, with 7 positions matching TRBD1. CDR3 length: 15 residues. Germline V gene sequence: CDR1 MNHNS, CDR2 SASEGT. With 6 bases clipped from V and 7 bases from J, the junction kept 9 bases outside the gene matches. The CDR3 reads CASRSQRGLNSPLHF. In nucleotides, the CDR3 is TGTGCCAGCAGGTCTCAAAGGGGGCTCAATTCACCCCTCCACTTT.

This clone showed up many times. The CDR3 here is CASISRSGQGEQYF. Here the CDR3 DNA reads TGTGCCAGCATATCGAGAAGCGGACAGGGCGAGCAGTACTTC. The gene calls are TRBV6-1 and TRBJ2-7; 8 nucleotides agree with TRBD1. The J segment lost 6 bases and the V segment lost 7 bases, leaving 11 bases of the junction unmatched. The CDR3 is 14 amino acids. Looked up from germline, CDR1 is MNHNS and CDR2 is SASEGT.

This clone was found once. The CDR3 DNA is TGTGCCAGCACGACAGGGGTCAATCAGCCCCAGCATTTT. Amino acid sequence: CASTTGVNQPQHF. The chain joins TRBV2 to TRBJ1-5, with 8 bases aligning to TRBD1. Germline lookup yields CDR1 SNHLY and CDR2 FYNNEI. V trimming: 7 bases; J trimming: 3 bases; junction bases outside the gene matches: 2. The CDR3 runs to 13 residues. The full variable domain, in which reference TRBV2 and TRBJ1-5 provide the parts outside the CDR3, is EPEVTQTPSHQVTQMGQEVILRCVPISNHLYFYWYRQILGQKVEFLVSFYNNEISEKSEIFDDQFSVERPDGSNFTLKIRSTKLEDSAMYFCASTTGVNQPQHFGDGTRLSIL.

The chain joins TRBV5-1 to TRBJ2-7; 10 bases line up with TRBD2. V gave up 4 bases and J gave up 6 bases; unmatched junction bases: 13. Germline V lookup: CDR1 SGHRS, CDR2 YFSETQ. The length of the CDR3 is 16 residues. The CDR3 loop reads CASSPTPGLASGEQYF. As DNA, the CDR3 is TGCGCCAGCAGCCCGACCCCGGGACTAGCGAGTGGCGAGCAGTACTTC.

The chain employs TRBV7-9 and TRBJ1-4; 8 bases are shared with TRBD1. After removal of 4 bases from V and 7 bases from J, the junction contained 5 bases not matched to a gene. Germline V gene data show CDR1 as SEHNR and CDR2 as FQNEAQ (reference sequence). The CDR3 has 14 residues. CDR3 in amino acids: CASSSGQGFEKLFF. CDR3 in DNA: TGTGCCAGCAGCTCCGGACAGGGTTTTGAAAAACTGTTTTTT.

The chain links TRBV2 to TRBJ2-2; D is possibly TRBD1 (6 bases). The germline V gene encodes CDR1 SNHLY and CDR2 FYNNEI. The germline V and J ends were trimmed by 2 bases and 6 bases, with 16 bases remaining between them. This CDR3 region has 16 residues. CDR3 nucleotides: TGTGCCAGCAGTGAAAGTCGGAAGGGGGTAGCCGGGGAGCTGTTTTTT. It specifies CASSESRKGVAGELFF.

V and J are TRBV10-1 and TRBJ2-1, with D perhaps TRBD1 or TRBD2 (5 bases each). The CDR3 spans 15 residues. V was cut by 2 bases and J by 9 bases, with 17 bases left in between. Germline lookup yields CDR1 WNHNN and CDR2 SYGVQD (reference sequence). The CDR3 spells CASSERDGGSSEQFF. Here the CDR3 DNA reads TGCGCCAGCAGTGAGAGGGACGGAGGAAGTAGTGAGCAGTTCTTC.

This clone was counted between two and nine times. Written as DNA, the CDR3 is TGTGCCATCAGTGGGACAGTGTACTATGGCTACACCTTC. As protein: CAISGTVYYGYTF. The rearrangement joins TRBV10-3 to TRBJ1-2; D is possibly TRBD1 (6 bases). V lost 4 bases, J lost 3 bases, and 9 bases lay in between. This CDR3 region has 13 residues. CDR1 and CDR2 (germline): ENHRY, SYGVKD.